The next 21 T cell receptor beta chains were all read from a single sample in a study of T cell clonotyping in hematopoietic cell transplantation. Assay used: immunoSEQ multiplex PCR; TCRdb lists only in-frame clones, some missing. This sample has 4,000 to 5,500 clones, with approximately 96% found just once. Sequences were derived from PBMCs, sampled 100 days after allogeneic stem cell transplant. The receptor set was obtained from a male patient in his thirties or forties who had an allogeneic stem cell transplant from a related donor, so the T cells may come from the graft donor. Some clones in this sample may be carry-over from other donors' samples.

The chain recombines TRBV6-1 with TRBJ2-1; 8 positions agree with TRBD2. Germline V gives CDR1 MNHNS, CDR2 SASEGT. This CDR3 is 22 amino acids long. V lost 2 bases to trimming and J lost 2 bases; unmatched junction nucleotides: 23. CDR3 protein: CASSERRGGRIRYSGAYNEQFF. The CDR3 bases are TGTGCCAGCAGTGAAAGGAGGGGTGGGAGAATCCGTTATAGCGGGGCCTACAATGAGCAGTTCTTC.

V is TRBV11-2 and J is TRBJ1-1; tentative D call: TRBD1 (5 bases). Trimming took off 5 bases at V and 1 base at J, with 14 bases between the two ends. Germline assignment: CDR1 SGHAT and CDR2 FQNNGV. The CDR3 has 15 amino acids. The CDR3 bases are TGTGCCAGCAGCCGGGGCATTGCTTCGAACACTGAAGCTTTCTTT. Its translation: CASSRGIASNTEAFF.

The J gene is TRBJ1-2, the V gene TRBV4-1; maybe TRBD1 (6 bases). Trimming left V 8 bases short and J 3 bases short, with 10 bases between. This CDR3 has 12 residues. Looked up from germline, CDR1 is MGHRA and CDR2 is YSYEKL. The CDR3 sequence: CASQGTDYGYTF. The CDR3 bases are TGCGCCAGCCAGGGGACTGACTATGGCTACACCTTC.

The V call is TRBV30, the J call TRBJ1-3; D remains unclear. CDR3 length: 17 amino acids. The V and J ends lost 0 bases and 0 bases respectively, with 15 bases between them. Germline V CDR1 and CDR2: GTSNPN, SVGIG (reference sequence). CDR3: CAWSVRGPYISGNTIYF. The CDR3 bases are TGTGCCTGGAGTGTACGCGGCCCATATATCTCTGGAAACACCATATATTTT.

The rearrangement joins TRBV5-1 to TRBJ2-7; TRBD2 might be the D (6 bases). Deletions cut 1 base from V and 0 bases from J, with 14 bases between. The germline V gene has CDR1 SGHRS and CDR2 YFSETQ. This CDR3 region has 16 residues. CDR3 in DNA: TGCGCCAGCAGCTTGAATGGCGGGGCCCGCTCCTACGAGCAGTACTTC. This gives the protein CASSLNGGARSYEQYF.

This chain connects TRBV6-6 to TRBJ2-7; no clear D gene. CDR3 size: 12 residues. CDR1 MNHNY and CDR2 SVGAGI come from the germline V gene (reference sequence). Trimming left V 2 bases short and J 7 bases short, with 9 bases between. The CDR3 coding sequence is TGTGCCAGCAGTTACCTCCTGGGGGAGCAGTACTTC. Its translation: CASSYLLGEQYF.

The chain has TRBV5-1 and TRBJ1-2; D is unresolved. The CDR3 has 12 amino acids. Germline V gene sequence: CDR1 SGHRS, CDR2 YFSETQ. Trimming removed 2 bases from V and 8 bases from J, with 10 bases in between. CDR3 coding DNA: TGCGCCAGCAGCTTCGTAGAAGGCGGCTACACCTTC. Translated, it gives CASSFVEGGYTF. The full variable domain, its missing parts supplied by reference TRBV5-1 and TRBJ1-2, is KAGVTQTPRYLIKTRGQQVTLSCSPISGHRSVSWYQQTPGQGLQFLFEYFSETQRNKGNFPGRFSGRQFSNSRSEMNVSTLELGDSALYLCASSFVEGGYTFGSGTRLTVV.

The chain is built from TRBV5-6 and TRBJ2-3; D uncertain. There are 14 residues in the CDR3. Germline lookup yields CDR1 SGHDT and CDR2 YYEEEE. With 0 bases removed from V and 2 bases from J, the gap between germline ends came to 7 bases. CDR3 sequence reads: CASSLGLSTDTQYF. The CDR3 region has the DNA TGTGCCAGCAGCTTGGGACTGTCCACAGATACGCAGTATTTT. Full variable domain (missing parts from reference TRBV5-6 and TRBJ2-3): DAGVTQSPTHLIKTRGQQVTLRCSPKSGHDTVSWYQQALGQGPQFIFQYYEEEERQRGNFPDRFSGHQFPNYSSELNVNALLLGDSALYLCASSLGLSTDTQYFGPGTRLTVL.

This sequence joins TRBV27 and TRBJ2-7, with D hard to call. With 2 bases removed from V and 3 bases from J, the gap between germline ends came to 14 bases. Germline V gene lookup returns CDR1 MNHEY and CDR2 SMNVEV (reference sequence). The CDR3 contains 15 residues. The CDR3 nucleotides read TGTGCCAGCAGTTTAGGTTTAAGTGGTTTCTACGAGCAGTACTTC. It is translated as CASSLGLSGFYEQYF.

This chain links TRBV6-5 with TRBJ1-2; TRBD1 might be the D (5 bases). CDR1 is MNHEY, CDR2 SVGAGI, per germline. The V end was cut by 2 bases, the J end by 4 bases, with 14 bases between. The CDR3 is 15 amino acids. The CDR3 reads CASSYNRGGGYGYTF. In DNA, the CDR3 is TGTGCCAGCAGTTACAACCGGGGGGGAGGCTATGGCTACACCTTC.

This chain uses TRBV4-1 with TRBJ2-7, with 8 bases fitting TRBD2. The CDR3 spans 15 residues. Germline V gene lookup returns CDR1 MGHRA and CDR2 YSYEKL. Trimming removed 0 bases from V and 4 bases from J; junction bases left unmatched: 5. This chain's CDR3 is CASSQDDREGYEQYF. CDR3 bases: TGCGCCAGCAGCCAAGACGACCGGGAGGGGTACGAGCAGTACTTC.

The chain uses TRBV5-1 and TRBJ2-7; possible D gene TRBD2, 5 bases. The CDR3 totals 13 residues. Trimming stripped 0 bases from V and 6 bases from J, with 10 bases between. The germline V gene has CDR1 SGHRS and CDR2 YFSETQ. CDR3 sequence (DNA): TGCGCCAGCAGCTTGGGAAGCGGACCCGAGCAGTACTTC. Amino acid sequence: CASSLGSGPEQYF.

There are a few counts of this clone. The chain couples TRBV29-1 to TRBJ1-2; D uncertain. V shed 1 base and J shed 8 bases, with 5 bases lying between them. This CDR3 comprises 10 residues. The germline gives CDR1 SQVTM, CDR2 ANQGSEA. The CDR3 DNA sequence: TGCAGCGTTGAAGGGTTCGGCTACACCTTC. Amino acid sequence: CSVEGFGYTF.

The gene calls are TRBV7-6 and TRBJ1-1; 9 bases fit TRBD1. The length of the CDR3 is 14 residues. CDR1 is SGHVS, CDR2 FNYEAQ, per germline. J lost 5 bases, V lost 2 bases, and 3 bases had no gene match. The CDR3 here is CASSLTGGMTEAFF. The DNA of the CDR3 is TGTGCCAGCAGCTTAACAGGGGGCATGACTGAAGCTTTCTTT. Using reference TRBV7-6 and TRBJ1-1 for the parts outside the CDR3, the full variable domain is GAGVSQSPRYKVTKRGQDVALRCDPISGHVSLYWYRQALGQGPEFLTYFNYEAQQDKSGLPNDRFSAERPEGSISTLTIQRTEQRDSAMYRCASSLTGGMTEAFFGQGTRLTVV.

The chain recombines TRBV6-4 with TRBJ1-1; D may be TRBD1 (6 bases). The CDR3 length is 14 residues. The germline V gene encodes CDR1 MRHNA and CDR2 SNTAGT. V lost 4 bases, J lost 0 bases, and 9 bases lay in between. The CDR3 DNA reads TGTGCCAGCAGTGGAGGGGGTTTGAACACTGAAGCTTTCTTT. Amino acids: CASSGGGLNTEAFF.

V and J are TRBV10-3 and TRBJ2-1; 9 bases fit TRBD1. Per germline, CDR1 ENHRY and CDR2 SYGVKD. The CDR3 loop spans 17 amino acids. The V gene end was trimmed by 0 bases and the J gene end by 6 bases; junction bases not matched to a gene: 9. Written as DNA, the CDR3 is TGTGCCATCAGTGAGTCGAAAGGGACAGGGAATCGCAATGAGCAGTTCTTC. Residues: CAISESKGTGNRNEQFF.

The V and J genes are TRBV5-1 and TRBJ2-2; D possibly corresponds to TRBD2 (6 bases). Trimming took 1 base from V and 0 from J, leaving 7 bases between them. The CDR3 runs to 15 residues. CDR1 is SGHRS, CDR2 YFSETQ, per germline. The CDR3 DNA reads TGCGCCAGCAGCTTGTGGACTACGAACACCGGGGAGCTGTTTTTT. This translates into CASSLWTTNTGELFF.

Details on this clone: The missing conserved phenylalanine or tryptophan at the end of this CDR3 makes a read error likely. V usage is TRBV19 and J usage is TRBJ2-7; no firm D call. CDR1 LNHDA and CDR2 SQIVND come from the germline V gene (reference sequence). CDR3 length: 14 amino acids. V dropped 5 bases and J dropped 0 bases, with 11 bases sitting between them. The chain's CDR3 is CASSPRTDSYEQYS. The CDR3 bases are TGTGCCAGTAGTCCCCGGACGGACTCCTACGAGCAGTACTCC.

The chain uses TRBV7-9 and TRBJ2-1, with 8 bases that match TRBD2. Per the germline V gene, CDR1 is SEHNR and CDR2 is FQNEAQ (reference sequence). The CDR3 runs to 16 residues. Trimming at V came to 2 bases and at J to 3 bases, leaving 6 bases not matched to a gene. This chain's CDR3 is CASSLRDGRGYNEQFF. CDR3 bases: TGTGCCAGCAGCTTACGGGACGGGAGGGGCTACAATGAGCAGTTCTTC.

DNA of the CDR3: TGTGCCAGCAGTGCCTCAGGTTCTGGGGCCAACGTCCTGACTTTC. The encoded protein is CASSASGSGANVLTF. J is TRBJ2-6 and V is TRBV6-1; D unclear. V lost 4 bases to trimming and J lost 1 base, with 8 bases between them. The CDR3 runs 15 residues. Germline loops: CDR1 MNHNS, CDR2 SASEGT.

This chain connects TRBV30 to TRBJ2-3, with 9 bases aligning to TRBD2. Germline-derived CDR1 and CDR2 are GTSNPN and SVGIG (reference sequence). The CDR3 loop spans 17 amino acids. The V segment lost 2 bases and the J segment 6 bases; nucleotides outside the gene matches: 15. The CDR3 here is CAWSNPRGAGGPDTQYF. Here the CDR3 DNA reads TGTGCCTGGAGTAACCCCCGGGGGGCGGGGGGGCCGGATACGCAGTATTTT.